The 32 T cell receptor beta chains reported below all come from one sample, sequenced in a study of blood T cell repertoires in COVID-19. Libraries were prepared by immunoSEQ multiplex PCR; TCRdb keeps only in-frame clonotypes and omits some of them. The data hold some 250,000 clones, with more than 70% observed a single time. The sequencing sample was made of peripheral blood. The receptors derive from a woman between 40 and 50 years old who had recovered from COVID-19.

Written as DNA, the CDR3 is TGTGCCTGGAGTAAGGGGGTCACAGGGGCCCCACTGTTTTTT. Translation: CAWSKGVTGAPLFF. This chain connects TRBV30 to TRBJ1-4; 7 bases fit TRBD1. Germline V gene lookup returns CDR1 GTSNPN and CDR2 SVGIG (reference sequence). The V and J ends lost 2 bases and 13 bases, in that order; junction bases with no gene match: 13. The CDR3 covers 14 residues.

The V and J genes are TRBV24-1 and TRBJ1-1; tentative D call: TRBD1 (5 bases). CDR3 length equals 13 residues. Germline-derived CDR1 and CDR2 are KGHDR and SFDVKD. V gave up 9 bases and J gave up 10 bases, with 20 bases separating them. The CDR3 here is CATSTPAFGGAFF. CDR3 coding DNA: TGTGCCACCTCGACCCCGGCCTTCGGGGGAGCTTTCTTT.

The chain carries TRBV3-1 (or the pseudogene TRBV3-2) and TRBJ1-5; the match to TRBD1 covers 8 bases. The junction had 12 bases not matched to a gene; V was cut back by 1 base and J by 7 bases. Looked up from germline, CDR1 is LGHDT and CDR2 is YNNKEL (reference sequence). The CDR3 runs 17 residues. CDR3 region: CASSQGLRRGLIQPQHF. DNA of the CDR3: TGTGCCAGCAGCCAAGGGCTCCGCAGGGGGCTTATCCAGCCCCAGCATTTT.

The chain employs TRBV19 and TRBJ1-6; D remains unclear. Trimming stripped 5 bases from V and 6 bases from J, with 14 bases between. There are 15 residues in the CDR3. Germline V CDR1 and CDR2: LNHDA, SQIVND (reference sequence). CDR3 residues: CASSPPGIPNSPLHF. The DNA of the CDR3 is TGTGCCAGTAGTCCCCCAGGCATACCTAATTCACCCCTCCACTTT.

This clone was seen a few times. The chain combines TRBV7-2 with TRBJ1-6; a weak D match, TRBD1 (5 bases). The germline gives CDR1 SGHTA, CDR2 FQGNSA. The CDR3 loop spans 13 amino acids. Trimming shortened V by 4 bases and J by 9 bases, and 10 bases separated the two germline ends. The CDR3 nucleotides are TGTGCCAGCAGCTATGGGGGGAGTTCACCCCTCCACTTT. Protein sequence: CASSYGGSSPLHF.

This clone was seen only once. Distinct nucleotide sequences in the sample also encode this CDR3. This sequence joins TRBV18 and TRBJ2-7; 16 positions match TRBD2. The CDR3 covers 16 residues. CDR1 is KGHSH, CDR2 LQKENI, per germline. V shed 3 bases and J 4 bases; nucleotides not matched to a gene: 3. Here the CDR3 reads CASSPPGLAGGYEQYF. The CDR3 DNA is TGTGCCAGCTCACCGCCGGGACTAGCGGGAGGGTACGAGCAGTACTTC.

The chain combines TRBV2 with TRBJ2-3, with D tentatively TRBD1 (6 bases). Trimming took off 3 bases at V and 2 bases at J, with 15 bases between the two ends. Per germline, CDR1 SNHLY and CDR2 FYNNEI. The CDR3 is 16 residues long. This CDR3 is CASSEGHQGPTDTQYF. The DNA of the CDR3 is TGTGCCAGCAGTGAGGGACACCAGGGGCCCACAGATACGCAGTATTTT.

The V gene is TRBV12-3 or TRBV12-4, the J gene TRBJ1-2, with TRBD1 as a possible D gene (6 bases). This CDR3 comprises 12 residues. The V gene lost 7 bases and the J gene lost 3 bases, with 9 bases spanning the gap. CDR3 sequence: CASTDSHYGYTF. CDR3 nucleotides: TGTGCCAGCACGGACAGCCACTATGGCTACACCTTC.

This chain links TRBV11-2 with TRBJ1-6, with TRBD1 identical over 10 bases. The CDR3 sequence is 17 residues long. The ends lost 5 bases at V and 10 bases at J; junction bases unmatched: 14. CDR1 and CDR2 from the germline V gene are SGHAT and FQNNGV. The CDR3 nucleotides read TGTGCCAGCAGCCCCGGGACAGGGGTCCCCAATTTGTCACCCCTCCACTTT. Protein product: CASSPGTGVPNLSPLHF.

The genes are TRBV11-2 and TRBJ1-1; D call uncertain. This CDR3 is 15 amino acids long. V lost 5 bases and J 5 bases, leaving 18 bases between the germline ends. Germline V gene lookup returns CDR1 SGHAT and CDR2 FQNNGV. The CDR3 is CASSPAPARRTEAFF. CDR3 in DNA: TGTGCCAGCAGCCCCGCCCCGGCCCGGCGGACTGAAGCTTTCTTT.

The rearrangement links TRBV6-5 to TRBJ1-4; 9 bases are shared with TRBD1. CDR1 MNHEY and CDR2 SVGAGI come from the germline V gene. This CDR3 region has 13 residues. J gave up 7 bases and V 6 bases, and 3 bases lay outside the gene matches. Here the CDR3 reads CASRTGGAEKLFF. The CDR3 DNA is TGTGCCAGCAGAACAGGGGGCGCTGAAAAACTGTTTTTT.

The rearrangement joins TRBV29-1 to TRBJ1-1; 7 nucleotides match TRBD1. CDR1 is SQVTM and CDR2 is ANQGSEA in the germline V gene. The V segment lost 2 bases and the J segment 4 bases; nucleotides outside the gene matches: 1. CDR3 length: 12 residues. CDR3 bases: TGCAGCGTTGAAAAGGGGGCCACTGAAGCTTTCTTT. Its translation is CSVEKGATEAFF.

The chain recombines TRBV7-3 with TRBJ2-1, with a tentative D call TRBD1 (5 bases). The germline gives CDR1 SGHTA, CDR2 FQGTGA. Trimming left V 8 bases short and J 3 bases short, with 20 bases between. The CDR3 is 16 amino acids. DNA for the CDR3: TGTGCCAGCGGAAAGGCAGGGATGGGTGGCTACAATGAGCAGTTCTTC. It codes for CASGKAGMGGYNEQFF.

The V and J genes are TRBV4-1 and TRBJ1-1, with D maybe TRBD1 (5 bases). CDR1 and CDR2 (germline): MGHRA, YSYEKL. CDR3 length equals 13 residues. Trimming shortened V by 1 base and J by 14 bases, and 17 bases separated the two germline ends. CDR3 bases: TGCGCCAGCAGCCAAGGGGTGGACAAGGCCAGATTCTTT. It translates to CASSQGVDKARFF.

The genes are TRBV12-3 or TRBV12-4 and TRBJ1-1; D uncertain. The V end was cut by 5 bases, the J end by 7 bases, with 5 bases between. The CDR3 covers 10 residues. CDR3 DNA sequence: TGTGCCAGCAGTCTACTTGAAGCTTTCTTT. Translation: CASSLLEAFF.

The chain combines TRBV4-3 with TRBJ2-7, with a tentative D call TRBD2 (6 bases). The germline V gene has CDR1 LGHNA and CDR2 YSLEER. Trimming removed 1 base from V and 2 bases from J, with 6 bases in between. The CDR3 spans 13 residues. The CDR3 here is CASSQGRAYEQYF. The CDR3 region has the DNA TGCGCCAGCAGCCAAGGGAGGGCCTACGAGCAGTACTTC.

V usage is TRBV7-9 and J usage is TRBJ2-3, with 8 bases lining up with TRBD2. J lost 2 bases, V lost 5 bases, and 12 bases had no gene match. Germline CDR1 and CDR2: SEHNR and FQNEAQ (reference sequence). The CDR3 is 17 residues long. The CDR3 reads CASSPPLAGPFTDTQYF. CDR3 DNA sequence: TGTGCCAGCAGCCCACCCCTAGCGGGCCCCTTCACAGATACGCAGTATTTT.

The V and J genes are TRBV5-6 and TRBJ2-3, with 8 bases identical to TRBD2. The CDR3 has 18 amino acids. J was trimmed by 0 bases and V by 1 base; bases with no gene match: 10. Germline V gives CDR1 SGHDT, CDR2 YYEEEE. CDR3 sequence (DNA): TGTGCCAGCAGCTTGACTAGCGGAGCCCCAGCTAGCACAGATACGCAGTATTTT. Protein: CASSLTSGAPASTDTQYF.

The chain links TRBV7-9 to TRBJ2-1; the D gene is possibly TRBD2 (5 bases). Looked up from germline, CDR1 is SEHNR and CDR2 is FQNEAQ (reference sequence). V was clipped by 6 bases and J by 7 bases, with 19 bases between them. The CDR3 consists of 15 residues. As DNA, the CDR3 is TGTGCCAGCAGGGGCCCTAGCTGGGTCCCGAATGAGCAGTTCTTC. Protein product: CASRGPSWVPNEQFF.

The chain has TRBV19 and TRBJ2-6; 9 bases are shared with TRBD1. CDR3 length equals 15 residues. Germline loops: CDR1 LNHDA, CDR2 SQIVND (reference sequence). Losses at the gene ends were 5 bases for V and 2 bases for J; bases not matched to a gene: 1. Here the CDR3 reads CASSRTGAGANVLTF. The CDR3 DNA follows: TGTGCCAGTAGTCGGACAGGGGCTGGGGCCAACGTCCTGACTTTC.

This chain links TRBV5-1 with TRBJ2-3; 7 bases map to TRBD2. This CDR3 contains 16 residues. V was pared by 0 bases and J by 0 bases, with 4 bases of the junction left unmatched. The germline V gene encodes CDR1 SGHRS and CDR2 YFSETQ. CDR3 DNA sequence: TGCGCCAGCAGCTTGGGCAGCGGGGCTAGCACAGATACGCAGTATTTT. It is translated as CASSLGSGASTDTQYF. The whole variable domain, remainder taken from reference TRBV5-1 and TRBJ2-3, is KAGVTQTPRYLIKTRGQQVTLSCSPISGHRSVSWYQQTPGQGLQFLFEYFSETQRNKGNFPGRFSGRQFSNSRSEMNVSTLELGDSALYLCASSLGSGASTDTQYFGPGTRLTVL.

CDR3 sequence: CASSSGQSPSPLHF. The CDR3 region has the DNA TGTGCCAGCAGTTCGGGACAGTCCCCTTCACCCCTCCACTTT. The V call is TRBV6-5, the J call TRBJ1-6, with TRBD1 matching 7 bases. Germline assignment: CDR1 MNHEY and CDR2 SVGAGI. The V gene end was trimmed by 4 bases and the J gene end by 9 bases; junction bases not matched to a gene: 6. The CDR3 runs to 14 residues.

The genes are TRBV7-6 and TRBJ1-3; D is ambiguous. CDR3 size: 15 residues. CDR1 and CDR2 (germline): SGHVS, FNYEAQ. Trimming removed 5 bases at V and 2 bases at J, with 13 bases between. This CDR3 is CASSPWSAPGNTIYF. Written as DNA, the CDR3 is TGTGCCAGCAGCCCCTGGTCAGCGCCTGGAAACACCATATATTTT.

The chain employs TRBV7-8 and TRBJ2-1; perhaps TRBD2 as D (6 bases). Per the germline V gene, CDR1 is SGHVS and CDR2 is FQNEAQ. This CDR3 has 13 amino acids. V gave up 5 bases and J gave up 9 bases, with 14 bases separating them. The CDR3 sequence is CASSRTLAGEQFF. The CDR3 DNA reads TGTGCCAGCAGCCGAACACTAGCCGGTGAGCAGTTCTTC.

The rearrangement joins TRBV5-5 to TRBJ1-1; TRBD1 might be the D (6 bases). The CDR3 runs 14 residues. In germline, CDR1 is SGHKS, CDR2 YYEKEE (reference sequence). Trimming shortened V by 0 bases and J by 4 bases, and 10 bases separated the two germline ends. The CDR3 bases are TGTGCCAGCAGCTTGGAGGGGGAAATCACTGAAGCTTTCTTT. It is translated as CASSLEGEITEAFF.

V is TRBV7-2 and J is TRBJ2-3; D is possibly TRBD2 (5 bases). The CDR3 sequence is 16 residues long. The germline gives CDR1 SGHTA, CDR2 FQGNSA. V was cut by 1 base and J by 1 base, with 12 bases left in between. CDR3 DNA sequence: TGTGCCAGCAGCTTAGATGGACTCATGGGCACAGATACGCAGTATTTT. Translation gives CASSLDGLMGTDTQYF.

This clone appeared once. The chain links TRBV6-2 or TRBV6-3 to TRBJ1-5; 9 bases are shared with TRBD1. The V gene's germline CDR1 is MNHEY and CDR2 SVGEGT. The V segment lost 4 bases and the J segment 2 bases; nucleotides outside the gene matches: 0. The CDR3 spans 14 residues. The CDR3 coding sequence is TGTGCCAGCAGTTGGACAGGGGGCAATCAGCCCCAGCATTTT. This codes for CASSWTGGNQPQHF.

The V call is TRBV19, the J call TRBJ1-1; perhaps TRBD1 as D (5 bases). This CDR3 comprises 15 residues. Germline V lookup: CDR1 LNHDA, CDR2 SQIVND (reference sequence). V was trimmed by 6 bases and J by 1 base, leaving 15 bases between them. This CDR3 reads CASSARVGGNTEAFF. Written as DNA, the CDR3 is TGTGCCAGTAGCGCGAGGGTGGGGGGGAACACTGAAGCTTTCTTT.

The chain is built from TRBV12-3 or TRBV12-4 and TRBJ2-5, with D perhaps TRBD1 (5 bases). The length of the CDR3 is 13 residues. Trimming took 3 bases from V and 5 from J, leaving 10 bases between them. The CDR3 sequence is CASSLSWGETQYF. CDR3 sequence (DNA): TGTGCCAGCAGTTTGAGCTGGGGCGAGACCCAGTACTTC.

The CDR3 nucleotides are TGTGCCAGCAGTGAAGTGACATGGAAGCAGTTCTTC. Translating it yields CASSEVTWKQFF. V and J are TRBV2 and TRBJ2-1, with unresolved D. The CDR3 runs 12 residues. V lost 1 base and J lost 11, with 9 bases in between. CDR1 is SNHLY and CDR2 is FYNNEI in the germline V gene. Full variable domain (missing parts from reference TRBV2 and TRBJ2-1): EPEVTQTPSHQVTQMGQEVILRCVPISNHLYFYWYRQILGQKVEFLVSFYNNEISEKSEIFDDQFSVERPDGSNFTLKIRSTKLEDSAMYFCASSEVTWKQFFGPGTRLTVL.

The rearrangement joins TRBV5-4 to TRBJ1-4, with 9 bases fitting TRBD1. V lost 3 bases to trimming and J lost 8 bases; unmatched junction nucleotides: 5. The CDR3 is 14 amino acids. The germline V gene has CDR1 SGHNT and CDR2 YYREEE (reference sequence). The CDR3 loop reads CASSSTGGREKLFF. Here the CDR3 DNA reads TGTGCCAGCAGCTCGACAGGGGGTCGGGAAAAACTGTTTTTT. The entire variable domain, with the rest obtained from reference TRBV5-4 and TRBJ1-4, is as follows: ETGVTQSPTHLIKTRGQQVTLRCSSQSGHNTVSWYQQALGQGPQFIFQYYREEENGRGNFPPRFSGLQFPNYSSELNVNALELDDSALYLCASSSTGGREKLFFGSGTQLSVL.

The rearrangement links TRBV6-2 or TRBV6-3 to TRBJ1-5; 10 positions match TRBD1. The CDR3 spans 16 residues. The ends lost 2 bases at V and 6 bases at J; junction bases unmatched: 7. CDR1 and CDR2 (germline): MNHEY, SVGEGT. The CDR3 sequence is CASSYPDRGRVQPQHF. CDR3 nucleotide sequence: TGTGCCAGCAGTTACCCAGACAGGGGGCGTGTTCAGCCCCAGCATTTT.